One and the same sample provided the 28 T cell receptor beta chains below, sequenced in a study of blood T cell repertoires in COVID-19. Sequencing was performed with immunoSEQ multiplex PCR; in TCRdb, only in-frame clones are kept and a portion is missing. The sample contains around 140,000 clones, approximately 89% of which appear only once. Sequencing input: peripheral blood. All receptors come from a man aged 50 or older with acute or convalescent COVID-19.

This chain joins TRBV29-1 and TRBJ1-1; unclear D gene. In germline, CDR1 is SQVTM, CDR2 ANQGSEA. Trimming stripped 3 bases from V and 8 bases from J, with 16 bases between. This CDR3 comprises 13 residues. The CDR3 loop reads CSVDSGRWQEAFF. CDR3 DNA: TGCAGCGTTGACTCCGGCAGGTGGCAAGAAGCTTTCTTT.

CDR3 protein: CASSQRPGTGISGNTIYF. For the CDR3, the DNA is TGCGCCAGCAGCCAACGTCCCGGGACAGGTATTTCTGGAAACACCATATATTTT. This chain joins TRBV4-1 and TRBJ1-3, with 8 nucleotides matching TRBD1. The CDR3 runs to 18 residues. Germline CDR1 MGHRA, CDR2 YSYEKL. V was clipped by 2 bases and J by 1 base; unmatched bases: 10.

This clone has only a few counts. The rearrangement links TRBV6-5 to TRBJ1-2, with TRBD1 identical over 8 bases. Germline lookup yields CDR1 MNHEY and CDR2 SVGAGI. The CDR3 totals 15 residues. Trimming cost V 4 bases and J 2 bases; bases outside gene matches: 6. The CDR3 is CASSSTTGANYGYTF. The CDR3 DNA follows: TGTGCCAGCAGTTCAACGACAGGGGCGAACTATGGCTACACCTTC.

This clone was seen only once. The rearrangement links TRBV29-1 to TRBJ1-1; D is possibly TRBD1 (5 bases). CDR3 length: 13 residues. V lost 6 bases to trimming and J lost 4 bases, with 15 bases between them. CDR1 is SQVTM, CDR2 ANQGSEA, per germline. The CDR3 DNA follows: TGCAGCGTCGCAGCGATGGGGGGCACTGAAGCTTTCTTT. Protein product: CSVAAMGGTEAFF.

This clone was counted once. The rearrangement joins TRBV18 to TRBJ2-3; TRBD1 matches at 11 bases. Trimming took 5 bases from V and 6 from J; bases not matched to a gene: 4. The CDR3 extends over 14 amino acids. The germline V gene encodes CDR1 KGHSH and CDR2 LQKENI. The CDR3 here is CASSSGTGGDTQYF. As DNA, the CDR3 is TGTGCCAGCTCATCCGGGACAGGGGGGGATACGCAGTATTTT.

This clone has just a few counts. CDR3 residues: CASSLDVNTEAFF. In nucleotides, the CDR3 is TGTGCCAGCAGCTTAGATGTAAACACTGAAGCTTTCTTT. This chain uses TRBV11-3 with TRBJ1-1; D not certain. Germline CDR1 and CDR2: SGHNT and YENEEA. Trimming left V 0 bases short and J 2 bases short, with 4 bases between. There are 13 residues in the CDR3.

This clone was recorded once. The J gene is TRBJ2-1, the V gene TRBV5-5, with 10 bases that match TRBD1. The CDR3 has 12 amino acids. V dropped 4 bases and J dropped 12; count of bases not matched to a gene: 4. CDR1 SGHKS and CDR2 YYEKEE come from the germline V gene (reference sequence). The CDR3 loop reads CASSLDRGRQFF. CDR3 bases: TGTGCCAGCAGCCTCGACAGGGGGCGGCAGTTCTTC.

The chain joins TRBV18 to TRBJ2-3; no clear D. Germline CDR1 is KGHSH and CDR2 is LQKENI. This CDR3 is 12 amino acids long. Trimming took 3 bases from V and 2 from J, leaving 3 bases between them. The CDR3 DNA reads as TGTGCCAGCTCACCCTTCACAGATACGCAGTATTTT. Translated, it gives CASSPFTDTQYF.

The genes are TRBV24-1 and TRBJ2-3; 7 bases are shared with TRBD1. The CDR3 has 16 residues. Unmatched junction bases numbered 6, after V lost 3 bases and J lost 1 base. CDR1 and CDR2 (germline): KGHDR, SFDVKD. CDR3 DNA sequence: TGTGCCACCAGTGATATCCGGGACAGAGGCACAGATACGCAGTATTTT. As protein: CATSDIRDRGTDTQYF.

This chain uses TRBV19 with TRBJ2-5; maybe TRBD1 (5 bases). The CDR3 contains 14 residues. The V and J ends lost 3 bases and 7 bases respectively, with 15 bases between them. Germline-derived CDR1 and CDR2 are LNHDA and SQIVND (reference sequence). The CDR3 reads CASSMSGREGTQYF. The CDR3 DNA reads TGTGCCAGTAGTATGTCGGGCAGGGAAGGGACCCAGTACTTC.

The chain carries TRBV19 and TRBJ1-4; 10 bases map to TRBD1. The CDR3 has 15 residues. The germline CDR1 and CDR2 sequences are LNHDA and SQIVND (reference sequence). Unmatched junction bases numbered 3, after V lost 3 bases and J lost 5 bases. The CDR3 bases are TGTGCCAGTAGTATGACAGGGGGCTCGAATGAAAAACTGTTTTTT. It encodes CASSMTGGSNEKLFF. The full variable domain, in which reference TRBV19 and TRBJ1-4 provide the parts outside the CDR3, is DGGITQSPKYLFRKEGQNVTLSCEQNLNHDAMYWYRQDPGQGLRLIYYSQIVNDFQKGDIAEGYSVSREKKESFPLTVTSAQKNPTAFYLCASSMTGGSNEKLFFGSGTQLSVL.

V is TRBV2 and J is TRBJ1-5; D uncertain. Germline CDR1 and CDR2: SNHLY and FYNNEI. This CDR3 region has 14 residues. V lost 7 bases and J lost 0, with 10 bases in between. CDR3 coding DNA: TGTGCCAGCACAGAGACTTATAGCAATCAGCCCCAGCATTTT. It codes for CASTETYSNQPQHF.

The table lists this clone with a count of one. The rearrangement joins TRBV5-1 to TRBJ2-1; maybe TRBD2 (6 bases). V was clipped by 2 bases and J by 5 bases, with 11 bases between them. Germline lookup yields CDR1 SGHRS and CDR2 YFSETQ. CDR3 length: 14 amino acids. The CDR3 region has the DNA TGCGCCAGCAGCTTACGGGGGAACGACAATGAGCAGTTCTTC. It is translated as CASSLRGNDNEQFF.

The rearrangement joins TRBV19 to TRBJ1-1; D gene uncertain. Trimming shortened V by 7 bases and J by 3 bases, and 15 bases separated the two germline ends. The CDR3 runs to 14 residues. Germline assignment: CDR1 LNHDA and CDR2 SQIVND (reference sequence). The CDR3 loop is CASTNPGFDTEAFF. The CDR3 DNA follows: TGTGCCAGTACCAACCCGGGATTTGACACTGAAGCTTTCTTT.

The chain couples TRBV6-5 to TRBJ1-1, with a weak D call TRBD1 (5 bases). V lost 2 bases, J lost 1 base, and 11 bases lay in between. Germline lookup yields CDR1 MNHEY and CDR2 SVGAGI. There are 15 residues in the CDR3. This CDR3 is CASSYSFTGNTEAFF. DNA of the CDR3: TGTGCCAGCAGTTACAGCTTTACAGGGAACACTGAAGCTTTCTTT.

The genes are TRBV6-2 or TRBV6-3 and TRBJ1-5; tentative D call: TRBD1 (5 bases). Germline CDR1 is MNHEY and CDR2 is SVGEGT. The V and J ends lost 6 bases and 6 bases respectively, with 21 bases between them. This CDR3 region has 16 residues. For the CDR3, the DNA is TGTGCCAGCAGCAACCCTTGGCAGGGATTAAGTCAGCCCCAGCATTTT. Residues: CASSNPWQGLSQPQHF.

The genes are TRBV14 and TRBJ1-6, with a possible D match to TRBD1 (6 bases). CDR1 and CDR2 from the germline V gene are SGHDN and FVKESK. Trimming took off 3 bases at V and 7 bases at J, with 16 bases between the two ends. The CDR3 runs to 16 residues. The CDR3 sequence is CASSHQATGTNSPLHF. The DNA for the CDR3 is TGTGCCAGCAGCCACCAAGCCACAGGGACGAATTCACCCCTCCACTTT. Full variable domain (outside the CDR3, taken from reference TRBV14 and TRBJ1-6): EAGVTQFPSHSVIEKGQTVTLRCDPISGHDNLYWYRRVMGKEIKFLLHFVKESKQDESGMPNNRFLAERTGGTYSTLKVQPAELEDSGVYFCASSHQATGTNSPLHFGNGTRLTVT.

The chain recombines TRBV5-1 with TRBJ1-1; no reliable D call. V was pared by 6 bases and J by 10 bases, with 13 bases between. The CDR3 is 11 residues long. The germline CDR1 and CDR2 sequences are SGHRS and YFSETQ. CDR3 sequence (DNA): TGCGCCAGCATCGATCAATCGGTAGCTTTCTTT. Translated, it gives CASIDQSVAFF.

This clone was detected only once. The rearrangement joins TRBV28 to TRBJ1-6, with D perhaps matching TRBD1 (6 bases). The CDR3 is 18 amino acids. The V end was cut by 6 bases, the J end by 7 bases, with 25 bases between. In germline, CDR1 is MDHEN, CDR2 SYDVKM. The DNA of the CDR3 is TGTGCCAGCAGCTTCATCCTCAGGGGTTTTATCGGGAATTCACCCCTCCACTTT. This sequence encodes CASSFILRGFIGNSPLHF.

The J gene is TRBJ2-1, the V gene TRBV5-1; TRBD1 is a possible D gene (6 bases). This CDR3 has 14 residues. Germline CDR1 is SGHRS and CDR2 is YFSETQ. Between the trimmed V and J ends, which lost 5 bases and 0 bases, there was a span of 9 bases. This CDR3 reads CASRATGSYNEQFF. The CDR3 region has the DNA TGCGCCAGCAGGGCGACAGGCTCCTACAATGAGCAGTTCTTC.

The rearrangement joins TRBV29-1 to TRBJ1-3, with TRBD1 as a possible D gene (5 bases). This CDR3 is 12 amino acids long. CDR1 and CDR2 from the germline V gene are SQVTM and ANQGSEA. Trimming shortened V by 6 bases and J by 3 bases, and 9 bases separated the two germline ends. In nucleotides, the CDR3 is TGCAGCGTGCATACAGGTGGAAACACCATATATTTT. This translates into CSVHTGGNTIYF.

The gene calls are TRBV29-1 and TRBJ1-2; the D is unclear. The germline V gene encodes CDR1 SQVTM and CDR2 ANQGSEA. V was pared by 5 bases and J by 1 base, with 8 bases between. The CDR3 loop spans 12 amino acids. As DNA, the CDR3 is TGCAGCGTTTCACAGCATAACTATGGCTACACCTTC. It encodes CSVSQHNYGYTF. Supplemented by reference TRBV29-1 and TRBJ1-2, the full variable domain reads SAVISQKPSRDICQRGTSLTIQCQVDSQVTMMFWYRQQPGQSLTLIATANQGSEATYESGFVIDKFPISRPNLTFSTLTVSNMSPEDSSIYLCSVSQHNYGYTFGSGTRLTVV.

This clone was recorded only once. The chain couples TRBV7-9 to TRBJ2-1, with 8 bases identical to TRBD2. Germline CDR1 is SEHNR and CDR2 is FQNEAQ (reference sequence). With V trimmed by 10 bases and J by 4 bases, 12 bases remained unmatched. The CDR3 runs to 15 residues. CDR3 in DNA: TGTGCCATCAGAGCGGGAGAGGGCGGGTACAATGAGCAGTTCTTC. It is translated as CAIRAGEGGYNEQFF.

This clone has only one observation. The chain links TRBV6-5 to TRBJ1-1; D possibly corresponds to TRBD1 (6 bases). The germline V and J ends were trimmed by 6 bases and 4 bases, with 15 bases remaining between them. This CDR3 has 14 amino acids. Germline CDR1 and CDR2: MNHEY and SVGAGI. The CDR3 protein is CASREGGPGTEAFF. The CDR3 region has the DNA TGTGCCAGCAGAGAGGGGGGGCCCGGCACTGAAGCTTTCTTT.

The CDR3 DNA reads TGTGCCAGCAGTCCATGGGGGGGCCTAAGCTCCTATAATTCACCCCTCCACTTT. Translating gives CASSPWGGLSSYNSPLHF. The V gene is TRBV6-6, the J gene TRBJ1-6; TRBD1 is a possible D gene (6 bases). Germline V gene sequence: CDR1 MNHNY, CDR2 SVGAGI (reference sequence). The CDR3 has 18 amino acids. V lost 5 bases and J lost 0, with 17 bases in between.

The chain is built from TRBV7-9 and TRBJ2-4, with D maybe TRBD2 (5 bases). The CDR3 runs 18 residues. Per the germline V gene, CDR1 is SEHNR and CDR2 is FQNEAQ (reference sequence). Trimming cost V 1 base and J 3 bases, with 19 bases left between them. CDR3 region: CASSLVWSGSYGKNIQYF. CDR3 in DNA: TGTGCCAGCAGCTTAGTTTGGTCGGGGAGCTACGGCAAAAACATTCAGTACTTC.

The chain is built from TRBV19 and TRBJ2-6; 7 bases align to TRBD1. CDR1 and CDR2 (germline): LNHDA, SQIVND (reference sequence). With V trimmed by 7 bases and J by 0 bases, 3 bases remained unmatched. This CDR3 contains 15 residues. CDR3: CASKDRFSGANVLTF. As DNA, the CDR3 is TGTGCCAGTAAGGACAGGTTCTCTGGGGCCAACGTCCTGACTTTC.

V is TRBV5-1 and J is TRBJ2-1; maybe TRBD2 (6 bases). The CDR3 is 14 residues long. CDR1 SGHRS and CDR2 YFSETQ come from the germline V gene. V was trimmed by 1 base and J by 10 bases, leaving 15 bases between them. CDR3 in DNA: TGCGCCAGCAGCTTGCCGGCGGGGCTTTCCGAGCAGTTCTTC. It encodes CASSLPAGLSEQFF.